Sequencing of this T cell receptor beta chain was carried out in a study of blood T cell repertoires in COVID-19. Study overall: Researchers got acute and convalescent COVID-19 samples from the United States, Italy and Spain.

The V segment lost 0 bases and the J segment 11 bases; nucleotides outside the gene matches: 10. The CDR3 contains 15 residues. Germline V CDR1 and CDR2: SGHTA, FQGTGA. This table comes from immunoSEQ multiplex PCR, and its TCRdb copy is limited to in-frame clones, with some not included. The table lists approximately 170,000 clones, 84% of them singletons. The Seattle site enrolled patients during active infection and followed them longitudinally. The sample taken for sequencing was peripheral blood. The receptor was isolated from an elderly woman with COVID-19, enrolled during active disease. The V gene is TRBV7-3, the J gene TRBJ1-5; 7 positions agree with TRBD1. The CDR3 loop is CASSLTPTGKRTQHF. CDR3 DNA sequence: TGTGCCAGCAGCTTAACGCCGACAGGGAAGAGGACCCAGCATTTT.